Listed below are T cell receptor beta chains from one sample, sequenced in a study of post-analysis software for immune sequencing data. Via MiXCR, TCRdb re-called the PCR reads, giving one row per CDR3 protein. The sample lists roughly 700,000 distinct CDR3 sequences, roughly 27% seen once, with roughly 0.57% in the top ten. Sample: blood. The receptor source for this set is a girl aged 10-17 years with multiple sclerosis. The CDR3 runs from the conserved cysteine through the conserved F or W. A D gene is named only where the DNA matches it firmly. Clone size is not always given. Where it is, it says once, few, many or a class for expanded clones.

J,size,D,V,DNA,CDR3
TRBJ2-1,many,TRBD1,TRBV5-1,TGCGCCAGCACCTGGGACAGGGGGGTTGAGCAGTTCTTC,CASTWDRGVEQFF
TRBJ1-6,NA,NA,TRBV9,TGTGCCAGCAGCGTAGCGGAGGAATCACCCCTCCACTTT,CASSVAEESPLHF
TRBJ2-7,NA,TRBD2,TRBV3-1,TGTGCCGGCAGCCAAGGGACTAGTAGGTACGAGCAGTACTTC,CAGSQGTSRYEQYF
TRBJ2-1,few,TRBD2,TRBV20-1,TGCAGTGCTAAGTCCCTAGCGGGAGTTCATGAGCAGTTCTTC,CSAKSLAGVHEQFF
TRBJ2-5,NA,TRBD1,TRBV7-2,TGTGCCAGCAGCTTAGCGCCAACAGGGGGCCAAGAGACCCAGTACTTC,CASSLAPTGGQETQYF
TRBJ2-1,few,NA,TRBV7-2,TGTGCCAGCAGCTTAGCCCATTCTGCCGACAATGAGCAGTTCTTC,CASSLAHSADNEQFF
TRBJ2-5,few,NA,TRBV5-1,TGCGCCAGCAGCCGTCAGGCGAGCGGGGAGACCCAGTACTTC,CASSRQASGETQYF
TRBJ1-2,NA,TRBD1,TRBV4-1,TGCGCCAGCAGCCCCATCGGGACAGGGAACTATGGCTACACCTTC,CASSPIGTGNYGYTF
TRBJ2-1,once,TRBD2,TRBV7-9,TGTGCCAGCAGCTTAATTAGCCTAGCGGGAGCCCTTGAGCAGTTCTTC,CASSLISLAGALEQFF
TRBJ2-5,few,NA,TRBV9,TGTGCCAGCAGCGTCGCGTGGGGGGGCCGTGGTTCGCAAGAGACCCAGTACTTC,CASSVAWGGRGSQETQYF
TRBJ1-2,few,TRBD1,TRBV3-1,TGTGCCAGCAGCCCCAGGACAGGGTACTATGGCTACACCTTC,CASSPRTGYYGYTF
TRBJ1-2,NA,NA,TRBV9,TGTGCCAGCAGCGTAGAGCGGGGGGCGGCTATCCTTTTCTATGGCTACACCTTC,CASSVERGAAILFYGYTF
TRBJ2-3,NA,TRBD2,TRBV5-1,TGCGCCAGCAGCCGTACTAGCGGGAGGAAGACTAGCACAGATACGCAGTATTTT,CASSRTSGRKTSTDTQYF
TRBJ2-3,NA,NA,TRBV7-2,TGTGCCAGCGGCTTAGAAGGGACCGACCCCACAGATACGCAGTATTTT,CASGLEGTDPTDTQYF
TRBJ1-5,NA,NA,TRBV7-6,TGTGCCAGCAGCGTTAGTAGCAATCAGCCCCAGCATTTT,CASSVSSNQPQHF
TRBJ2-5,few,TRBD2,TRBV11-2,TGTGCCAGCAGCCCCGTATCGACTAGCGACCAAGAGACCCAGTACTTC,CASSPVSTSDQETQYF
TRBJ2-3,NA,NA,TRBV2,TGTGCCAGCAGTGAAGGGGGCCCCGCAGATACGCAGTATTTT,CASSEGGPADTQYF
TRBJ1-2,few,NA,TRBV7-2,TGTGCCAGCAGCTTACAGGGTGTGGCTGGCTACACCTTC,CASSLQGVAGYTF
TRBJ2-1,NA,TRBD2,TRBV5-6,TGTGCCAGCAGCTCGGCGGCCGGGAGGGTCTACAATGAGCAGTTCTTC,CASSSAAGRVYNEQFF
TRBJ2-5,few,TRBD1,TRBV12-3/TRBV12-4,TGTGCCAGCAGTCCACAGGGGTTTGTGGAGACCCAGTACTTC,CASSPQGFVETQYF
TRBJ2-2,NA,TRBD2,TRBV7-8,TGTGCCAGCAGCTTAAGACTAGCGGGGAACGGGGAGCTGTTTTTT,CASSLRLAGNGELFF
TRBJ2-5,NA,TRBD2,TRBV10-3,TGTGCCATCAATTCGCCGGGACTACAAGAGACCCAGTACTTC,CAINSPGLQETQYF
TRBJ1-2,NA,NA,TRBV21-1,TGTGCCAGCAGCAAAAGCCGCTATGGCTACACCTTC,CASSKSRYGYTF
TRBJ2-3,NA,TRBD2,TRBV7-9,TGTGCCAGCAGCTTGGGGCTAGCGGAAGTCACAGATACGCAGTATTTT,CASSLGLAEVTDTQYF
TRBJ2-5,NA,TRBD1,TRBV7-2,TGTGCCAGCAGCTCCCCCTTTCGTCCCGGGACAGGTCCCCAAGAGACCCAGTACTTC,CASSSPFRPGTGPQETQYF
TRBJ1-5,NA,NA,TRBV25-1,TGTGCCAGCAGTGAATCAGGGATTGACAATCAGCCCCAGCATTTT,CASSESGIDNQPQHF
TRBJ2-5,few,TRBD2,TRBV20-1,TGCAGTGCTAGAGTAATAGCGGGGCCGATAGGGGAGACCCAGTACTTC,CSARVIAGPIGETQYF
TRBJ2-1,few,NA,TRBV7-2,TGTGCCAGCAGCTTACGCAGGCCTTCGTCCTACAATGAGCAGTGGCGGGTGGGGAATGAGCAGTTCTTC,CASSLRRPSSYNEQWRVGNEQFF
TRBJ2-5,few,TRBD1,TRBV27,TGTGCCAGCAGTTTCCTACCGACAGGGCAAGGGAGTGGGACCCAGTACTTC,CASSFLPTGQGSGTQYF
TRBJ2-4,few,NA,TRBV7-9,TGTGCCAGCAGCCCCATCGGGGCCAAAAACATTCAGTACTTC,CASSPIGAKNIQYF
TRBJ2-1,NA,TRBD1,TRBV24-1,TGTGCCACCAGTTATCGTCGGACAGGGTACTTCAATGAGCAGTTCTTC,CATSYRRTGYFNEQFF
TRBJ1-2,few,NA,TRBV5-6,TGTGCCAGCAGCTCCGGGGGACGGCCGAACTATGGCTACACCTTC,CASSSGGRPNYGYTF
TRBJ2-1,many,NA,TRBV5-4,TGTGCCAGCAGCTGGACAAGAAATGAGCAGTTCTTC,CASSWTRNEQFF
TRBJ2-2,few,NA,TRBV5-1,TGTGCCAGCAGTTTGGTGAACACCGGGGAGCTGTTTTTT,CASSLVNTGELFF
TRBJ2-1,NA,TRBD2,TRBV28,TGTGCCAGCAGTTTCCTTTCTGTTAGCGGGAACAATGAGCAGTTCTTC,CASSFLSVSGNNEQFF
TRBJ2-3,NA,NA,TRBV29-1,TGCAGCGTTGATTCTGTGGGAGGAGATACGCAGTATTTT,CSVDSVGGDTQYF
TRBJ2-5,NA,NA,TRBV6-1,TGTGCCAGCACCACAGGGTTCCGGGAGACCCAGTACTTC,CASTTGFRETQYF
TRBJ1-2,many,NA,TRBV10-3,TGTGCCATCGGCGGGACGGTTGGAGCTAACTATGGCTACACCTTC,CAIGGTVGANYGYTF
TRBJ2-3,many,TRBD2,TRBV7-6,TGTGCCAGTTCGACTAGCGGGACAACAGATACGCAGTATTTT,CASSTSGTTDTQYF
TRBJ1-4,NA,NA,TRBV20-1,TGCAGTGCTAGAGCAGGCCTCGAAGGAAAACTGTTTTTT,CSARAGLEGKLFF
TRBJ1-2,few,TRBD1,TRBV13,TGTGCCAGCGGTCCCGACAGGGTGGGGAATGGCTACACCTTC,CASGPDRVGNGYTF
TRBJ2-6,few,TRBD1,TRBV20-1,TGCAGTGGGGAAGGACAGGGATCATACTCTGGGGCCAACGTCCTGACTTTC,CSGEGQGSYSGANVLTF
TRBJ2-5,NA,NA,TRBV9,TGTGCCAGCAGCGTAGCCGGGAGCCCTCAAGAGACCCAGTACTTC,CASSVAGSPQETQYF
TRBJ1-2,NA,NA,TRBV12-3/TRBV12-4,TGTGCCAGCAGTTTTCACGGGGATAACTATGGCTACACCTTC,CASSFHGDNYGYTF
TRBJ2-1,few,NA,TRBV15,TGTGCCACCGGGAGGGACAAGCGAGCCTACAATGAGCAGTTCTTC,CATGRDKRAYNEQFF
TRBJ2-1,NA,TRBD1,TRBV5-1,TGCGCCAGCCAACCCATGGGACAGGGGGCCACCTACCGCTACAATGAGCAGTTCTTC,CASQPMGQGATYRYNEQFF
TRBJ1-1,few,NA,TRBV10-3,TGTGCCATCAGTGTCTTGGACCTACGCGTTAGGACTGAAGCTTTCTTT,CAISVLDLRVRTEAFF
TRBJ2-7,many,NA,TRBV20-1,TGCAGTGCTACCTCCGGGACAAGCTCCTACGAGCAGTACTTC,CSATSGTSSYEQYF
TRBJ2-1,few,TRBD2,TRBV6-1,TGTGCCAGCAGTGAAGCGCCAGGACTAGTGTATAGCTCCTACAATGAGCAGTTCTTC,CASSEAPGLVYSSYNEQFF
TRBJ1-2,NA,NA,TRBV2,TGTGCCAGCAGTGATTTGCAGAACTATGGCTACACCTTC,CASSDLQNYGYTF
TRBJ1-1,NA,NA,TRBV7-9,TGTGCCAGCAACACCCTTGGGGGTGACCCCGGCACTGAAGCTTTCTTT,CASNTLGGDPGTEAFF
TRBJ2-1,NA,NA,TRBV19,TGTGCCAGTAGTACCGATGGCCTTTACAATGAGCAGTTCTTC,CASSTDGLYNEQFF
TRBJ2-5,NA,TRBD2,TRBV6-2/TRBV6-3,TGTGCCAGCAGTTACGAGGGGACTAGCGGGGCCGGAGAGACCCAGTACTTC,CASSYEGTSGAGETQYF